The source of this T cell receptor beta chain is a study of CD8 T cells in Susac syndrome. Reverse transcription of about 0.5 to 1 ug RNA was carried out with random hexamers. Multiplex immunoSEQ PCR targeted 54 Vbeta and 13 Jbeta TCR beta segments. TCRdb re-derived calls from the immunoSEQ multiplex PCR reads in MiXCR, one entry per CDR3 protein. This sample has about 160,000 distinct CDR3 sequences, with roughly 94% found just once. The study, taken as a whole, reports: The study conceded that its TCR sequencing and HLA analysis involved relatively few individuals.

Relapsing-remitting disease, either stable or active, was present in the treatment-naive patients who were the multiple sclerosis controls. Negative isolation yielded CD8+ and CD4+ T cells; FACS enriched TEMRA cells. A remark on this clonotype: Its antigen is as yet unknown.

V was cut by 5 bases and J by 8 bases, with 16 bases left in between. The CDR3 is 14 amino acids. The sequence was obtained from a human donor with multiple sclerosis. The sample consisted of CD4+ T cells from PBMCs. The rearrangement joins TRBV12-3 or TRBV12-4 to TRBJ2-1; the D gene is possibly TRBD2 (6 bases). CDR3 nucleotide sequence: TGTGCCAGCAGTCCGGCGGCGGGACGGCATGAGCAGTTCTTC. It yields the protein CASSPAAGRHEQFF.